The 19 T cell receptor beta chains listed next were all sequenced from one sample in a study of technical replicates of blood from several donors. This table comes from immunoSEQ multiplex PCR, and its TCRdb copy is limited to in-frame clones, with some not included. The data contain tens of thousands of clones, 80% to 90% of them singletons. The sequenced sample consisted of PBMCs. These receptors were taken from a human donor in good health. Some clones in this sample may be carry-over from other donors' samples.

The V and J genes are TRBV7-9 and TRBJ1-4; 9 nucleotides agree with TRBD1. The CDR3 covers 14 residues. J was trimmed by 7 bases and V by 6 bases; bases with no gene match: 6. CDR1 and CDR2 from the germline V gene are SEHNR and FQNEAQ (reference sequence). The CDR3 DNA sequence: TGTGCCAGCAGTACAGGGGGCTTAGGTGAAAAACTGTTTTTT. Translated: CASSTGGLGEKLFF.

The chain joins TRBV6-1 to TRBJ2-7; 7 nucleotides match TRBD1. The CDR3 runs to 15 residues. Germline loops: CDR1 MNHNS, CDR2 SASEGT. Losses at the gene ends were 6 bases for V and 4 bases for J; bases not matched to a gene: 12. The CDR3 spells CASRERTGRTYEQYF. The CDR3 DNA reads as TGTGCCAGCAGGGAGAGGACAGGAAGAACGTACGAGCAGTACTTC.

The CDR3 DNA sequence: TGTGCCAGGGGGACAGGGAGAGTGGAGACCCAGTACTTC. It specifies CARGTGRVETQYF. The gene calls are TRBV6-5 and TRBJ2-5; TRBD1 aligns across 9 bases. CDR1 is MNHEY, CDR2 SVGAGI, per germline. With V trimmed by 9 bases and J by 5 bases, 7 bases remained unmatched. The CDR3 runs to 13 residues.

The V gene is TRBV12-5, the J gene TRBJ2-1; D gene uncertain. Germline loops: CDR1 LGHNT, CDR2 FRNRAP. The V and J ends lost 1 base and 10 bases respectively, with 11 bases between them. There are 13 residues in the CDR3. In DNA, the CDR3 is TGTGCTAGTGGTTTGGCCACAATGATGGAGCAGTTCTTC. Translating it yields CASGLATMMEQFF. The full variable domain, its missing parts supplied by reference TRBV12-5 and TRBJ2-1, is DARVTQTPRHKVTEMGQEVTMRCQPILGHNTVFWYRQTMMQGLELLAYFRNRAPLDDSGMPKDRFSAEMPDATLATLKIQPSEPRDSAVYFCASGLATMMEQFFGPGTRLTVL.

The chain has TRBV6-1 and TRBJ1-1; TRBD1 might be the D (6 bases). V shed 1 base and J shed 0 bases, with 9 bases lying between them. Germline V gene sequence: CDR1 MNHNS, CDR2 SASEGT. The length of the CDR3 is 15 residues. The CDR3 loop reads CASSEGKGVNTEAFF. In DNA, the CDR3 is TGTGCCAGCAGTGAAGGAAAGGGGGTGAACACTGAAGCTTTCTTT.

The chain is built from TRBV7-9 and TRBJ2-7; 7 bases map to TRBD1. This CDR3 is built from 15 residues. The germline CDR1 and CDR2 sequences are SEHNR and FQNEAQ (reference sequence). The V gene end was trimmed by 4 bases and the J gene end by 2 bases; junction bases not matched to a gene: 8. The CDR3 reads CASSSAGGFTYEQYF. Here the CDR3 DNA reads TGTGCCAGCAGCTCCGCAGGGGGTTTCACCTACGAGCAGTACTTC.

The chain is built from TRBV4-3 and TRBJ2-1, with 14 bases identical to TRBD2. Germline assignment: CDR1 LGHNA and CDR2 YSLEER. This CDR3 contains 18 residues. Unmatched junction bases numbered 8, after V lost 1 base and J lost 6 bases. The CDR3 DNA is TGCGCCAGCAGCCAAGTTGGGACTAGCGGGAGCAGTAGCAATGAGCAGTTCTTC. Translated: CASSQVGTSGSSSNEQFF.

The V and J genes are TRBV7-2 and TRBJ1-2, with D uncertain. V lost 1 base and J 7 bases, leaving 10 bases between the germline ends. Germline values: CDR1 SGHTA, CDR2 FQGNSA. The CDR3 is made up of 13 amino acids. CDR3 nucleotides: TGTGCCAGCAGCTTAGGTGGCGGAGGTGGCTACACCTTC. Encoded protein: CASSLGGGGGYTF.

V and J are TRBV9 and TRBJ2-3; no clear D gene. CDR3 length equals 15 residues. The germline CDR1 and CDR2 sequences are SGDLS and YYNGEE. Trimming took off 0 bases at V and 12 bases at J, with 20 bases between the two ends. The CDR3 DNA reads TGTGCCAGCAGCGTAGTGCCCCAGGAATCTTCGGCCCAGTATTTT. This codes for CASSVVPQESSAQYF.

This rearrangement joins TRBV18 to TRBJ2-5; TRBD1 agrees at 8 bases. CDR1 KGHSH and CDR2 LQKENI come from the germline V gene. Trimming removed 0 bases from V and 0 bases from J; junction bases left unmatched: 6. This CDR3 region has 17 residues. As DNA, the CDR3 is TGTGCCAGCTCACCACCGAACAGGGGGTTTTACCAAGAGACCCAGTACTTC. This codes for CASSPPNRGFYQETQYF.

This chain uses TRBV5-1 with TRBJ2-1, with D perhaps TRBD2 (5 bases). This CDR3 is built from 13 residues. Germline V CDR1 and CDR2: SGHRS, YFSETQ. V was trimmed by 3 bases and J by 12 bases, leaving 16 bases between them. The chain's CDR3 is CASSWETGRGQFF. CDR3 bases: TGCGCCAGCAGCTGGGAGACGGGCCGCGGGCAGTTCTTC.

The rearrangement uses TRBV19 and TRBJ2-2; no reliable D call. CDR3 length: 12 residues. V lost 9 bases and J 6 bases, leaving 11 bases between the germline ends. Germline V lookup: CDR1 LNHDA, CDR2 SQIVND (reference sequence). The CDR3 spells CARASRAGELFF. The CDR3 DNA is TGTGCCAGAGCTTCTCGTGCCGGGGAGCTGTTTTTT.

The V gene is TRBV7-3, the J gene TRBJ2-5; possibly TRBD1 for D (6 bases). Germline CDR1 and CDR2: SGHTA and FQGTGA. V shed 5 bases and J shed 5 bases, with 21 bases lying between them. This CDR3 contains 16 residues. The CDR3 DNA is TGTGCCAGCAGCCTTGGGGCAGGGGCTGGGCGGGAGACCCAGTACTTC. Its translation: CASSLGAGAGRETQYF.

The genes are TRBV6-1 and TRBJ2-3; D is uncertain. Per germline, CDR1 MNHNS and CDR2 SASEGT. This CDR3 is 12 amino acids long. Trimming pared 6 bases from V and 6 bases from J, leaving 10 bases between. In nucleotides, the CDR3 is TGTGCCAGCAGCGGTACTACGGATACGCAGTATTTT. Translated, it gives CASSGTTDTQYF.

The chain employs TRBV15 and TRBJ1-5; the D is unclear. Deletions cut 0 bases from V and 4 bases from J, with 13 bases between. The CDR3 consists of 16 residues. CDR1 and CDR2 from the germline V gene are LNHNV and YYDKDF (reference sequence). The CDR3 DNA is TGTGCCACCAGCAGAGATTCACTCAGAGCGAATCAGCCCCAGCATTTT. Protein product: CATSRDSLRANQPQHF.

This chain links TRBV5-4 with TRBJ1-1; no clear D. CDR1 and CDR2 from the germline V gene are SGHNT and YYREEE (reference sequence). The CDR3 loop spans 13 amino acids. The V end was cut by 2 bases, the J end by 4 bases, with 9 bases between. DNA for the CDR3: TGTGCCAGCAGCTTCCGGCGGGGCACTGAAGCTTTCTTT. It encodes CASSFRRGTEAFF.

The table lists this clone with a count of one. The rearrangement joins TRBV9 to TRBJ2-5; 9 nucleotides line up with TRBD1. Germline V gene data show CDR1 as SGDLS and CDR2 as YYNGEE. This CDR3 is 13 amino acids long. V shed 8 bases, J shed 5 bases, and the junction held 7 bases outside the gene matches. The CDR3 is CASAQGAGETQYF. CDR3 nucleotides: TGTGCCAGTGCACAGGGGGCCGGGGAGACCCAGTACTTC.

V gene TRBV7-6 combines with J gene TRBJ2-5; the match to TRBD1 covers 7 bases. Germline V lookup: CDR1 SGHVS, CDR2 FNYEAQ. CDR3 size: 18 residues. With V trimmed by 5 bases and J by 5 bases, 20 bases remained unmatched. The CDR3 is CASSTHSPPGQRTETQYF. The CDR3 DNA reads TGTGCCAGCAGCACCCATTCCCCACCGGGACAGCGTACTGAGACCCAGTACTTC.

V is TRBV18 and J is TRBJ2-7, with 7 nucleotides matching TRBD1. This CDR3 has 14 amino acids. J was trimmed by 4 bases and V by 3 bases; bases with no gene match: 6. CDR1 is KGHSH, CDR2 LQKENI, per germline. The CDR3 protein is CASSPTGSGYEQYF. The CDR3 DNA follows: TGTGCCAGCTCACCGACAGGGAGTGGTTACGAGCAGTACTTC.